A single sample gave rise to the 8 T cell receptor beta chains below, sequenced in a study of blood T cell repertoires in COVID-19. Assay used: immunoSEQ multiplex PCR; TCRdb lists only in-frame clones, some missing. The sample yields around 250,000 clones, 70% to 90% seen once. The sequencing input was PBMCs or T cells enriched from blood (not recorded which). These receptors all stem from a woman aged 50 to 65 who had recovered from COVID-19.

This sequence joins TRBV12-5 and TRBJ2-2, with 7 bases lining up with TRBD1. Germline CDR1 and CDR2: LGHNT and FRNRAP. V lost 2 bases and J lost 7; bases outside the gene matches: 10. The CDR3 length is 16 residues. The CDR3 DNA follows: TGTGCTAGTGGTTTGCGTCGACAGGGACCGTACGGGGAGCTGTTTTTT. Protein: CASGLRRQGPYGELFF.

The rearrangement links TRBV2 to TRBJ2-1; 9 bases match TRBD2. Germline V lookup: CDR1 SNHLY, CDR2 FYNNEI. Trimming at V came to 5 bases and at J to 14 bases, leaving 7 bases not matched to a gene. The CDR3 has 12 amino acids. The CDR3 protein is CASSMRLAAKFF. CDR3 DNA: TGTGCCAGCAGTATGAGACTAGCGGCGAAGTTCTTC.

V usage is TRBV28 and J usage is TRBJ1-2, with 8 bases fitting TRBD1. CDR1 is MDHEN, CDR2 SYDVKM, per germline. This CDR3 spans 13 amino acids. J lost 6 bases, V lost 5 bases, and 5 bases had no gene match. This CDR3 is CASSRDRRNGYTF. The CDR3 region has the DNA TGTGCCAGCAGTCGGGACAGGAGAAATGGCTACACCTTC.

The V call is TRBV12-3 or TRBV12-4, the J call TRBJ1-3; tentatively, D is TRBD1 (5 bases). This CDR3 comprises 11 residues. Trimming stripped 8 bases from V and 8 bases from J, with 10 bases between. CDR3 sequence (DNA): TGTGCCAGCGGAAGGGGATACACCATATATTTT. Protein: CASGRGYTIYF.

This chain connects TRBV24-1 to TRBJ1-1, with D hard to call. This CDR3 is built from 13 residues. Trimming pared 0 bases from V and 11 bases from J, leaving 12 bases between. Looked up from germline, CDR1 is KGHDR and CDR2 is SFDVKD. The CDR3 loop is CATSDLNRGEAFF. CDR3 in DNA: TGTGCCACCAGTGATTTGAATCGGGGTGAGGCTTTCTTT.

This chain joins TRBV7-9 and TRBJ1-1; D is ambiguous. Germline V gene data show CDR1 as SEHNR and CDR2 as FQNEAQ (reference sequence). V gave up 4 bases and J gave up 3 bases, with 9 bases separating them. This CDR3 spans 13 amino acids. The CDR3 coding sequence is TGTGCCAGCAGCTGGCAGGTCCACACTGAAGCTTTCTTT. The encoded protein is CASSWQVHTEAFF.

DNA of the CDR3: TGTGCCAGCAACAACCCCTTAGTCGGGGTAAACTATGGCTACACCTTC. It yields the protein CASNNPLVGVNYGYTF. The J gene is TRBJ1-2, the V gene TRBV9; D gene uncertain. V gave up 6 bases and J gave up 2 bases, with 20 bases separating them. The germline gives CDR1 SGDLS, CDR2 YYNGEE. This CDR3 is built from 16 residues.

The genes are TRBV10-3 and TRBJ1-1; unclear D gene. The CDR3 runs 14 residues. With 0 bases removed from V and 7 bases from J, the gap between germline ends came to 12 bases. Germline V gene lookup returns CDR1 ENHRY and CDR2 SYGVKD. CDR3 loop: CAISESGGRDEAFF. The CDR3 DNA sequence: TGTGCCATCAGTGAGTCGGGAGGGAGGGATGAAGCTTTCTTT.